The present T cell receptor beta chain was sequenced within a study of T cell responses to AZD1222 COVID-19 vaccine. Profiled with immunoSEQ multiplex PCR; TCRdb holds only in-frame clones, not every one. The sample consists of around 99,000 clones, about 89% of them appearing once. This clone is a singleton in its sample. Its antigen is unidentified. J gave up 2 bases and V 3 bases, and 1 base lay outside the gene matches. Per germline, CDR1 MNHNS and CDR2 SASEGT. This CDR3 spans 13 amino acids. Study results and caveats: Donors were chiefly white British, with a greater number of females, and clonal diversity was perhaps underestimated. Repertoires in all cases were sampled only once the peak T cell response had passed. Two AZD1222 doses significantly raised spike-specific TCR breadth and depth over controls. The study reported that nearly half of spike-specific TCRs target unmutated variant regions.

The chain combines TRBV6-1 with TRBJ2-7, with 7 positions matching TRBD2. The source material was peripheral blood, sampled on day 0 of AZD1222 vaccination. The sequence came from an adult in good health. Written as DNA, the CDR3 is TGTGCCAGCAGTGAGCGGGAGCCCTACGAGCAGTACTTC. Its protein product is CASSEREPYEQYF.